The clone carrying this TCR beta chain was counted a few times. The antigen is not known. The germline V and J ends were trimmed by 0 bases and 8 bases, with 16 bases remaining between them. This CDR3 is 15 amino acids long. Germline CDR1 and CDR2: ENHRY and SYGVKD. The data were obtained in a study of CD8 T cells in ankylosing spondylitis. Study-wide findings and caveats: Within peripheral blood, clones linked to disease were CD8+ and relatively rare. Enrichment of disease-linked clones was reportedly significant in matched ankylosing spondylitis synovial fluid.

TCRdb recomputed calls from the 5' RACE reads with MiXCR, one row per CDR3 protein. The sample yields approximately 260,000 distinct CDR3 sequences, 15% to 20% seen once. This TCR came from a male donor with ankylosing spondylitis or in good health (not recorded which). This chain uses TRBV10-3 with TRBJ1-2; unclear D gene. The specimen was blood, either unsorted or a sorted T cell fraction (not recorded which). The CDR3 here is CAISESERPPAGYTF. CDR3 in DNA: TGTGCCATCAGTGAGTCGGAGAGGCCCCCTGCGGGCTACACCTTC.